The present T cell receptor (beta chain) was sequenced within a study of OX40 agonist ivuxolimab in advanced cancers. Overall study: Participants, 75% to 85% male, averaged around 64 years of age, ranging from roughly 23 to 80. Partial responses were recorded for three patients, including one with hepatocellular carcinoma and two with cutaneous melanoma.

V lost 8 bases and J lost 2, with 11 bases in between. The length of the CDR3 is 13 residues. From germline, CDR1 is LNHNV and CDR2 YYDKDF (reference sequence). Measured with immunoSEQ multiplex PCR; TCRdb has only the in-frame clones, and not every one. The top ten clones hold about an eighth of a sample with more than 55,000 clones, 75% to 90% of them seen once. This chain uses TRBV15 with TRBJ2-3; D is perhaps TRBD1 or TRBD2 (6 bases each). Sequencing was performed on CD4+ or CD8+ T cells sorted from blood, taken in a trial of the OX40 agonist ivuxolimab. This TCR came from an adult with an advanced solid tumor such as melanoma, head and neck, liver or kidney cancer. The CDR3 protein is CATGRDITDTQYF. Written as DNA, the CDR3 is TGTGCCACCGGGCGGGACATCACAGATACGCAGTATTTT.